Listed here are 22 T cell receptor beta chains from one sample, sequenced in a study. TCRdb redid the calling of the 5' RACE reads with MiXCR, one entry per CDR3 protein. The repertoire holds about 6,000 distinct CDR3 sequences, with roughly 59% as singletons. What was sequenced was naive CD4+ T cells sorted from blood. Subset denoted: naive CD4+ T cells, CD4+CD45RA+CD25-. The source of these receptors is a female donor with breast cancer.

The chain employs TRBV20-1 and TRBJ2-5; 9 bases fit TRBD2. Trimming removed 2 bases from V and 7 bases from J; junction bases left unmatched: 11. There are 15 residues in the CDR3. Germline assignment: CDR1 DFQATT and CDR2 SNEGSKA (reference sequence). For the CDR3, the DNA is TGCAGTGCTAGATTCCCCGTAGCGGGAGCGTGGACCCAGTACTTC. This sequence encodes CSARFPVAGAWTQYF.

The chain carries TRBV20-1 and TRBJ2-1; weak D call: TRBD1 (5 bases). CDR3 length: 14 residues. V lost 6 bases, J lost 6 bases, and 18 bases lay in between. Germline lookup yields CDR1 DFQATT and CDR2 SNEGSKA (reference sequence). The CDR3 sequence: CSAQTRVRANEQFF. The CDR3 bases are TGCAGTGCGCAAACCAGGGTCCGGGCCAATGAGCAGTTCTTC.

V usage is TRBV12-3 or TRBV12-4 and J usage is TRBJ2-5, with a tentative D call TRBD1 (6 bases). Trimming took 6 bases from V and 1 from J, leaving 12 bases between them. This CDR3 spans 14 amino acids. This CDR3 reads CASSHRQVQETQYF. In nucleotides, the CDR3 is TGTGCCAGCAGCCATCGACAGGTCCAAGAGACCCAGTACTTC.

V gene TRBV11-3 combines with J gene TRBJ2-1, with D possibly being TRBD1 or TRBD2 (5 bases each). Germline CDR1 is SGHNT and CDR2 is YENEEA. CDR3 length equals 13 residues. The V end was cut by 0 bases, the J end by 7 bases, with 7 bases between. The CDR3 is CASSLDWGNEQFF. CDR3 in DNA: TGTGCCAGCAGCTTAGATTGGGGGAATGAGCAGTTCTTC.

The gene calls are TRBV12-3 or TRBV12-4 and TRBJ2-7, with a tentative D call TRBD1 (5 bases). The ends were cut back, 5 bases at V and 3 bases at J, with 17 bases in the middle. This CDR3 is built from 15 residues. The CDR3, as DNA: TGTGCCAGCAGTAAGGGGCGGACAAAGGGCTACGAGCAGTACTTC. This translates into CASSKGRTKGYEQYF.

This clonotype was recorded a few times. The chain links TRBV7-6 to TRBJ2-3; 11 bases align to TRBD1. The CDR3 covers 19 residues. CDR1 and CDR2 from the germline V gene are SGHVS and FNYEAQ. Losses at the gene ends were 6 bases for V and 10 bases for J; bases not matched to a gene: 24. The CDR3 DNA sequence: TGTGCCAGCAGTCCCGGGACAGGGGGGCCCGGGACGGGCTCGACGGCGCAGTATTTT. As protein: CASSPGTGGPGTGSTAQYF.

The V call is TRBV7-2, the J call TRBJ2-3, with D hard to call. The CDR3 runs 16 residues. V lost 6 bases and J 6 bases, leaving 22 bases between the germline ends. Per germline, CDR1 SGHTA and CDR2 FQGNSA. The DNA for the CDR3 is TGTGCCAGCAGACCTGGTTATGGGTCAACACACGATACGCAGTATTTT. This codes for CASRPGYGSTHDTQYF.

The chain uses TRBV12-3 or TRBV12-4 and TRBJ1-5, with TRBD1 as a possible D gene (5 bases). This CDR3 region has 14 residues. The germline V and J ends were trimmed by 7 bases and 2 bases, with 12 bases remaining between them. The CDR3 DNA follows: TGTGCCAGCAACCACGGGGGAGGCAATCAGCCCCAGCATTTT. Translated: CASNHGGGNQPQHF.

The rearrangement joins TRBV5-1 to TRBJ1-2, with 11 nucleotides matching TRBD1. The germline V gene encodes CDR1 SGHRS and CDR2 YFSETQ. V lost 4 bases to trimming and J lost 6 bases; unmatched junction nucleotides: 5. This CDR3 region has 14 residues. As DNA, the CDR3 is TGCGCCAGCAGCGAAGGACAGGGGGCACATGGCTACACCTTC. It specifies CASSEGQGAHGYTF.

This clonotype was detected only once. The V gene is TRBV7-3, the J gene TRBJ2-1; D not resolved. The V gene's germline CDR1 is SGHTA and CDR2 FQGTGA. With 3 bases removed from V and 6 bases from J, the gap between germline ends came to 9 bases. CDR3 size: 13 residues. CDR3 DNA: TGTGCCAGCAGCTTTAGTTTTGGCAATGAGCAGTTCTTC. Translating it yields CASSFSFGNEQFF. Variable domain in full (rest from reference TRBV7-3 and TRBJ2-1): GAGVSQTPSNKVTEKGKYVELRCDPISGHTALYWYRQSLGQGPEFLIYFQGTGAADDSGLPNDRFFAVRPEGSVSTLKIQRTERGDSAVYLCASSFSFGNEQFFGPGTRLTVL.

This clonotype was observed a single time. The rearrangement uses TRBV20-1 and TRBJ2-5; 11 nucleotides agree with TRBD2. Germline CDR1 DFQATT, CDR2 SNEGSKA (reference sequence). With 7 bases clipped from V and 5 bases from J, the junction kept 6 bases outside the gene matches. The CDR3 covers 13 residues. The CDR3 sequence is CSVLAGVGETQYF. Written as DNA, the CDR3 is TGCAGTGTACTAGCGGGAGTAGGGGAGACCCAGTACTTC.

This chain uses TRBV3-1 with TRBJ2-3; the D call may be TRBD1 or TRBD2 (5 bases each). Germline values: CDR1 LGHDT, CDR2 YNNKEL (reference sequence). V was cut by 6 bases and J by 7 bases, with 14 bases left in between. The CDR3 loop spans 13 amino acids. CDR3 amino acids: CASRGRPRYTQYF. CDR3 bases: TGTGCCAGCAGGGGACGGCCCCGTTATACGCAGTATTTT.

V is TRBV5-1 and J is TRBJ2-3; 8 bases are a match to TRBD2. V dropped 3 bases and J dropped 0; count of bases not matched to a gene: 6. This CDR3 has 16 residues. Per germline, CDR1 SGHRS and CDR2 YFSETQ. The CDR3 DNA reads as TGCGCCAGCAGCTCCCTGCGGGGGGTCAGCACAGATACGCAGTATTTT. Translating it yields CASSSLRGVSTDTQYF.

In its sample, this clonotype is medium-sized. V and J are TRBV5-1 and TRBJ2-5; D remains ambiguous. The CDR3 runs to 14 residues. Germline V lookup: CDR1 SGHRS, CDR2 YFSETQ. Trimming removed 7 bases at V and 1 base at J, with 14 bases between. CDR3 sequence (DNA): TGCGCCAGCCGACTCACGAGGTCCCAAGAGACCCAGTACTTC. Amino acid sequence: CASRLTRSQETQYF.

The gene calls are TRBV27 and TRBJ2-3; TRBD2 agrees at 8 bases. The trim removed 7 bases at V and 5 bases at J, leaving 8 bases unmatched. Germline values: CDR1 MNHEY, CDR2 SMNVEV (reference sequence). The length of the CDR3 is 14 residues. CDR3 region: CASTTGGRQDTQYF. The CDR3 DNA follows: TGTGCCAGCACCACCGGCGGGAGGCAAGATACGCAGTATTTT.

The chain uses TRBV4-3 and TRBJ1-4, with 10 bases identical to TRBD1. CDR3 length: 13 amino acids. CDR1 LGHNA and CDR2 YSLEER come from the germline V gene. V gave up 1 base and J gave up 16 bases; unmatched junction bases: 6. CDR3 coding DNA: TGCGCCAGCAGCCAAGGGACAGGGGGACGACGGTTTTTT. Its protein product is CASSQGTGGRRFF.

The chain couples TRBV20-1 to TRBJ2-7; D gene ambiguous. CDR1 and CDR2 (germline): DFQATT, SNEGSKA (reference sequence). V was cut by 3 bases and J by 2 bases, with 14 bases left in between. The CDR3 is made up of 14 amino acids. The CDR3 loop reads CSARFFSRAYEQYF. CDR3 nucleotides: TGCAGTGCTAGGTTCTTCTCGAGAGCCTACGAGCAGTACTTC.

J is TRBJ2-5 and V is TRBV5-1; a possible D gene is TRBD2 (5 bases). Per the germline V gene, CDR1 is SGHRS and CDR2 is YFSETQ. The V end was cut by 2 bases, the J end by 4 bases, with 12 bases between. The CDR3 has 14 amino acids. CDR3 in amino acids: CASSFGSSIETQYF. CDR3 DNA sequence: TGCGCCAGCAGCTTTGGGAGTTCGATAGAGACCCAGTACTTC.

The rearrangement joins TRBV7-2 to TRBJ2-1; D unresolved. The CDR3 runs to 15 residues. Germline V gene sequence: CDR1 SGHTA, CDR2 FQGNSA. V was clipped by 1 base and J by 1 base, with 8 bases between them. CDR3 DNA: TGTGCCAGCAGCTTAGAGAGGCTGTCCTACAATGAGCAGTTCTTC. Translated, it gives CASSLERLSYNEQFF.

This rearrangement joins TRBV7-8 to TRBJ2-7; D unresolved. Germline assignment: CDR1 SGHVS and CDR2 FQNEAQ. V lost 6 bases, J lost 3 bases, and 18 bases lay in between. This CDR3 spans 15 amino acids. CDR3 loop: CASRQDPNPFYEQYF. The CDR3 bases are TGTGCCAGCAGACAAGACCCAAACCCCTTCTACGAGCAGTACTTC.

The V and J genes are TRBV6-2 or TRBV6-3 and TRBJ2-7, with TRBD2 matching 8 bases. CDR3 size: 15 residues. Trimming took 11 bases from V and 6 from J; bases not matched to a gene: 18. Germline CDR1 and CDR2: MNHEY and SVGEGT. The CDR3: CAVESSGSSPGEQYV. The CDR3 nucleotides read TGTGCCGTTGAGTCGAGCGGGAGTTCTCCGGGCGAGCAGTACGTC.

This chain links TRBV20-1 with TRBJ1-1, with D perhaps TRBD1 (5 bases). V was trimmed by 3 bases and J by 4 bases, leaving 9 bases between them. Looked up from germline, CDR1 is DFQATT and CDR2 is SNEGSKA (reference sequence). The CDR3 consists of 12 residues. The CDR3 protein is CSASRVATEAFF. CDR3 nucleotides: TGCAGTGCTAGCAGGGTTGCCACTGAAGCTTTCTTT.